The entry that follows covers one T cell receptor beta chain sequence. Assay used: immunoSEQ multiplex PCR; TCRdb lists only in-frame clones, some missing. Of around 510,000 clones in the sample, 90% to 96% were seen once. The record originates from a study of shared clonotypes between healthy human individuals. This receptor was obtained from a woman in her twenties or thirties in good health. The sequenced sample was naive CD4+ T cells sorted from blood. The sample's subset: CD45RA+ positively selected.

CDR3 DNA sequence: TGTGCCAGCAGTTTACCAGGTATCACTGAAGCTTTCTTT. Amino acid sequence: CASSLPGITEAFF. The chain carries TRBV28 and TRBJ1-1; D unresolved. Deletions cut 2 bases from V and 4 bases from J, with 8 bases between. CDR1 and CDR2 from the germline V gene are MDHEN and SYDVKM. The CDR3 is 13 amino acids.